A single sample is the source of the 4 T cell receptor beta chains below, sequenced in a study of OX40 agonist ivuxolimab in advanced cancers. Sequencing was performed with immunoSEQ multiplex PCR; in TCRdb, only in-frame clones are kept and a portion is missing. The sample lists 70,000 or so clones, about 90% occurring once. The sequencing here drew on CD4+ or CD8+ T cells sorted from blood, taken in a trial of the OX40 agonist ivuxolimab. The receptor source for this set is an adult with an advanced solid tumor such as melanoma, head and neck, liver or kidney cancer.

A single count supports this clone. This sequence joins TRBV28 and TRBJ2-4; 9 bases agree with TRBD1. The junction had 13 bases not matched to a gene; V was cut back by 2 bases and J by 5 bases. Per germline, CDR1 MDHEN and CDR2 SYDVKM. CDR3 length: 18 residues. Here the CDR3 DNA reads TGTGCCAGCAGTTTAGGATTCCCCGCGACAGGGGGGGAAAACATTCAGTACTTC. As protein: CASSLGFPATGGENIQYF.

The chain links TRBV28 to TRBJ1-6; tentative D call: TRBD1 (5 bases). Germline V gives CDR1 MDHEN, CDR2 SYDVKM. Trimming pared 5 bases from V and 0 bases from J, leaving 8 bases between. This CDR3 spans 15 amino acids. The CDR3 bases are TGTGCCAGCAGTGTACAGGTCTCCTATAATTCACCCCTCCACTTT. It codes for CASSVQVSYNSPLHF.

The genes are TRBV4-2 and TRBJ2-7; the D is unclear. The CDR3 totals 13 residues. The germline V gene encodes CDR1 LGHNA and CDR2 YNFKEQ. V was cut by 4 bases and J by 1 base, with 8 bases left in between. The CDR3 protein is CASSPEGSYEQYF. In DNA form, the CDR3 reads TGTGCCAGCAGCCCGGAAGGGTCCTACGAGCAGTACTTC.

The V and J genes are TRBV19 and TRBJ2-7; D unresolved. Trimming took 5 bases from V and 0 from J, leaving 14 bases between them. This CDR3 contains 15 residues. Germline lookup yields CDR1 LNHDA and CDR2 SQIVND (reference sequence). CDR3 protein: CASSDDARSSYEQYF. CDR3 nucleotides: TGTGCCAGTAGTGATGATGCCAGGAGCTCCTACGAGCAGTACTTC.